The TCR beta chain described here comes from a study of T cell changes during pregnancy in multiple sclerosis. This clone was seen a single time. V lost 1 base to trimming and J lost 2 bases, with 12 bases between them. CDR3 length equals 15 residues. Germline lookup yields CDR1 LNHDA and CDR2 SQIVND (reference sequence). Assay: immunoSEQ multiplex PCR; the TCRdb copy retains only in-frame clones and omits some. The sample has roughly 40,000 clones; roughly 92% are singletons. The specimen was peripheral blood, collected before pregnancy. The sequence came from a female donor with multiple sclerosis, enrolled in a pregnancy study. This chain connects TRBV19 to TRBJ2-7; perhaps TRBD1 as D (5 bases). In DNA form, the CDR3 reads TGTGCCAGTAGTATAGGTGTAGGGGTCGCCTACGAGCAGTACTTC. This codes for CASSIGVGVAYEQYF.